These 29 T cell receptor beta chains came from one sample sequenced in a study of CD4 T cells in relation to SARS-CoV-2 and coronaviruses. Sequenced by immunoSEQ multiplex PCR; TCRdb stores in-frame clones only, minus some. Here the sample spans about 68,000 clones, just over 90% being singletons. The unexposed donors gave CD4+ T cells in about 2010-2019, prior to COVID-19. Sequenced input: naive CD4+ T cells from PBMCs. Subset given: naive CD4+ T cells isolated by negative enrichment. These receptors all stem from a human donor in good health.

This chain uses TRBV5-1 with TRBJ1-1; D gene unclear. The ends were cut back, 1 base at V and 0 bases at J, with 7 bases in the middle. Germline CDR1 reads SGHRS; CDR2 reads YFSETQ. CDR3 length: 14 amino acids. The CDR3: CASSLSAMNTEAFF. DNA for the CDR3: TGCGCCAGCAGCTTGTCTGCAATGAACACTGAAGCTTTCTTT.

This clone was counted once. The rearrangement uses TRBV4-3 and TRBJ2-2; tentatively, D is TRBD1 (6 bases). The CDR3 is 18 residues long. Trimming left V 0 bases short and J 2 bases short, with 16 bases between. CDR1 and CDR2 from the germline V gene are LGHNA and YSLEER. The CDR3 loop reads CASSQERNTGINTGELFF. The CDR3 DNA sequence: TGCGCCAGCAGCCAAGAGAGGAATACAGGGATCAACACCGGGGAGCTGTTTTTT.

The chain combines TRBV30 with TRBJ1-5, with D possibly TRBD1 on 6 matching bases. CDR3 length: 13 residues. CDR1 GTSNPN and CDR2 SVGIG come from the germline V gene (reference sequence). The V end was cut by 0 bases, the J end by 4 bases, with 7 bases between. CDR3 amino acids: CAWSVDRNQPQHF. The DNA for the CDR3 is TGTGCCTGGAGTGTGGACAGAAATCAGCCCCAGCATTTT. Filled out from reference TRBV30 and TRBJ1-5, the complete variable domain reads SQTIHQWPATLVQPVGSPLSLECTVEGTSNPNLYWYRQAAGRGLQLLFYSVGIGQISSEVPQNLSASRPQDRQFILSSKKLLLSDSGFYLCAWSVDRNQPQHFGDGTRLSIL.

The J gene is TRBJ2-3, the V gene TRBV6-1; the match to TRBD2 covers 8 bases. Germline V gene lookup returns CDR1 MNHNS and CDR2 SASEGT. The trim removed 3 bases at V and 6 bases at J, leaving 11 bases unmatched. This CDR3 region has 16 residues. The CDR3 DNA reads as TGTGCCAGCAGTGAGACGAGACGGGGGGGCCCCGATACGCAGTATTTT. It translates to CASSETRRGGPDTQYF.

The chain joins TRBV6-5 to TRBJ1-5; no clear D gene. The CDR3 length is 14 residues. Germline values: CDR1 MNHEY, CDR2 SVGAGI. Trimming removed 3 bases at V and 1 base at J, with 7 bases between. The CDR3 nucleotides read TGTGCCAGCAGTTATTCCGGGAGCAATCAGCCCCAGCATTTT. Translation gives CASSYSGSNQPQHF.

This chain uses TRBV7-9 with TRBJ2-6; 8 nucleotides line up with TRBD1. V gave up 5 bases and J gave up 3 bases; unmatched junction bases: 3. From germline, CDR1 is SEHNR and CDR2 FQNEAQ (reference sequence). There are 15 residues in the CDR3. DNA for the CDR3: TGTGCCAGCAGCCTCAGGGGGCATGGGGCCAACGTCCTGACTTTC. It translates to CASSLRGHGANVLTF. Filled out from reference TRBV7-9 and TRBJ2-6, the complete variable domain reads DTGVSQNPRHKITKRGQNVTFRCDPISEHNRLYWYRQTLGQGPEFLTYFQNEAQLEKSRLLSDRFSAERPKGSFSTLEIQRTEQGDSAMYLCASSLRGHGANVLTFGAGSRLTVL.

CDR3 nucleotide sequence: TGTGCCAGCAGCCAGGATTTACTAGCGGGAGGCAACAATGAGCAGTTCTTC. This codes for CASSQDLLAGGNNEQFF. The chain joins TRBV3-1 (or the pseudogene TRBV3-2) to TRBJ2-1; 12 bases line up with TRBD2. The length of the CDR3 is 17 residues. The junction had 8 bases not matched to a gene; V was cut back by 3 bases and J by 5 bases. Germline V gene lookup returns CDR1 LGHDT and CDR2 YNNKEL (reference sequence).

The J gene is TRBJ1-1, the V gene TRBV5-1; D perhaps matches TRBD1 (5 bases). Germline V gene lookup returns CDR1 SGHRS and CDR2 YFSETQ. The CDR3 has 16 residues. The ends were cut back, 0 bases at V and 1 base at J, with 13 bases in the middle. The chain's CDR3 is CASSLAVWGTNTEAFF. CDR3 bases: TGCGCCAGCAGCTTGGCAGTTTGGGGGACGAACACTGAAGCTTTCTTT.

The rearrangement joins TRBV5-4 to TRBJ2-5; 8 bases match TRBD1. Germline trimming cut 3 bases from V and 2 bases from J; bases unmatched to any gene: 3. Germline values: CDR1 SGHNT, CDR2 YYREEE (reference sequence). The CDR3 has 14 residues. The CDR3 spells CASSSGTGQETQYF. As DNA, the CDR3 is TGTGCCAGCAGCTCGGGGACAGGACAAGAGACCCAGTACTTC.

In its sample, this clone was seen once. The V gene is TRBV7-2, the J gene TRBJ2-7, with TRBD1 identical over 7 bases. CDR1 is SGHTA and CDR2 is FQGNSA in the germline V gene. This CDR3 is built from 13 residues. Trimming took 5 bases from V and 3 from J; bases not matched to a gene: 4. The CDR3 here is CASSPGQLYEQYF. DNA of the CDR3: TGTGCCAGCAGCCCGGGACAGCTCTACGAGCAGTACTTC.

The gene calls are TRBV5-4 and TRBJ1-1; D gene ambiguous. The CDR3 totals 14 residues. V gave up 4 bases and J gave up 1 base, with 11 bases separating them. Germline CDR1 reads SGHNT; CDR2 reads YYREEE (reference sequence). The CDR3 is CASSVGRRNTEAFF. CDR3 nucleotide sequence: TGTGCCAGCAGCGTTGGACGGAGGAACACTGAAGCTTTCTTT.

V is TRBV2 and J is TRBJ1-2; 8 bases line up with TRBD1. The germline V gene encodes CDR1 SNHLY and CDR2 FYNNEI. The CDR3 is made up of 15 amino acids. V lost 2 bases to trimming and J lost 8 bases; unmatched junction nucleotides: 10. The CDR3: CASSETWTGPSGYTF. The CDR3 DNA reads TGTGCCAGCAGTGAAACTTGGACAGGGCCGTCGGGCTACACCTTC.

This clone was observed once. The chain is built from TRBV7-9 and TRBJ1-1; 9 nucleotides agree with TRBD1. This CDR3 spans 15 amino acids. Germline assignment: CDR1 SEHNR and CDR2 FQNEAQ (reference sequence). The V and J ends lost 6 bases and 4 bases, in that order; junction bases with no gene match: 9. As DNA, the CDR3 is TGTGCCAGCAGATCCCTACAGGGGGCGCGCACTGAAGCTTTCTTT. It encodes CASRSLQGARTEAFF.

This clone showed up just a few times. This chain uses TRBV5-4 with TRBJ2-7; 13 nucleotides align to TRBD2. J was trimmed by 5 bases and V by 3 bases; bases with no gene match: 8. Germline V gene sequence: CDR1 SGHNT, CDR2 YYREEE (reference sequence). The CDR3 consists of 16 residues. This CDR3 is CASSSRLAGGVDEQYF. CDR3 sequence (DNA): TGTGCCAGCAGCTCACGACTAGCGGGAGGTGTCGACGAGCAGTACTTC.

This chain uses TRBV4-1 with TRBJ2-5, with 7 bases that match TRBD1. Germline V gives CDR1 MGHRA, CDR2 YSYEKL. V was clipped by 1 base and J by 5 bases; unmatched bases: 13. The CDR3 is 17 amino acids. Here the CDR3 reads CASSQGGDRARRETQYF. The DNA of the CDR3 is TGCGCCAGCAGCCAAGGGGGAGACAGGGCTCGAAGGGAGACCCAGTACTTC.

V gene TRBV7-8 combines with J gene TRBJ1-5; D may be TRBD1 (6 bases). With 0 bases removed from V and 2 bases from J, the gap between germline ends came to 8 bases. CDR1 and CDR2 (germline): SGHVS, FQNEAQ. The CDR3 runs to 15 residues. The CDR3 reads CASSLASGGNQPQHF. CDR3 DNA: TGTGCCAGCAGCTTAGCTTCAGGGGGCAATCAGCCCCAGCATTTT. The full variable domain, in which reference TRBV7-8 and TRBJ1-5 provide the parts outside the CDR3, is GAGVSQSPRYKVAKRGQDVALRCDPISGHVSLFWYQQALGQGPEFLTYFQNEAQLDKSGLPSDRFFAERPEGSVSTLKIQRTQQEDSAVYLCASSLASGGNQPQHFGDGTRLSIL.

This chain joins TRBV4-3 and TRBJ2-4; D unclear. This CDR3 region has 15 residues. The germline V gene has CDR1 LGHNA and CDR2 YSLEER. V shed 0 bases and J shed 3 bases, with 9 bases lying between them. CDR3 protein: CASSQDAQFKNIQYF. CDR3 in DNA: TGCGCCAGCAGCCAAGATGCGCAGTTCAAAAACATTCAGTACTTC.

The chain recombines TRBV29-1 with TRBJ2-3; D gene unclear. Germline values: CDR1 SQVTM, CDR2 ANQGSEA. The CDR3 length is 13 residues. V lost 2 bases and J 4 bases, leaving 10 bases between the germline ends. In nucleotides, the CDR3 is TGCAGCGTTGAAACCGATGTTGCAGATACGCAGTATTTT. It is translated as CSVETDVADTQYF.

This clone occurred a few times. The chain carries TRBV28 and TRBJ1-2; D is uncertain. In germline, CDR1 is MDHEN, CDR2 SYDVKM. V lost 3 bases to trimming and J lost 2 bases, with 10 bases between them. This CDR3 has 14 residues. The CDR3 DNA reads TGTGCCAGCAGTTTTGGTCACGGGAACTATGGCTACACCTTC. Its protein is CASSFGHGNYGYTF.

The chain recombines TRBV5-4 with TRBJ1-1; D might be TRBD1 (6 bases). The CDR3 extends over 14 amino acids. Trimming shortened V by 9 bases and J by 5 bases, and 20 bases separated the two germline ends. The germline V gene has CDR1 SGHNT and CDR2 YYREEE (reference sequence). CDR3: CATQLGGAGTEAFF. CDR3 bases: TGTGCCACCCAGCTTGGGGGGGCTGGGACTGAAGCTTTCTTT. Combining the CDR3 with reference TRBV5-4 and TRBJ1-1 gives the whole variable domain ETGVTQSPTHLIKTRGQQVTLRCSSQSGHNTVSWYQQALGQGPQFIFQYYREEENGRGNFPPRFSGLQFPNYSSELNVNALELDDSALYLCATQLGGAGTEAFFGQGTRLTVV.

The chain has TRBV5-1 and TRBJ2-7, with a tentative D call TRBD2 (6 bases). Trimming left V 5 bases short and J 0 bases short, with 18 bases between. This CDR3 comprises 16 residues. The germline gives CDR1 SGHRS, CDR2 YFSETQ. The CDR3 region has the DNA TGCGCCAGCAGGGACCTACCGGGACTCAGCTCCTACGAGCAGTACTTC. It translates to CASRDLPGLSSYEQYF.

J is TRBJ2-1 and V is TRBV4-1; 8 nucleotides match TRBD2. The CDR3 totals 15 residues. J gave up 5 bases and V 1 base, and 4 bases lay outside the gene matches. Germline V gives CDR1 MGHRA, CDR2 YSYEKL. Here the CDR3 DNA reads TGCGCCAGCAGCCAAGCTGAGCGGGGGCACAATGAGCAGTTCTTC. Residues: CASSQAERGHNEQFF.

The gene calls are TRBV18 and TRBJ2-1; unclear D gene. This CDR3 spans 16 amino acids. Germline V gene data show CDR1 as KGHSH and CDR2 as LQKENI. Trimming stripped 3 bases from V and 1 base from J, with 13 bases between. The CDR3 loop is CASSPLGSGSYNEQFF. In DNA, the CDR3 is TGTGCCAGCTCACCCCTTGGGTCCGGGTCCTACAATGAGCAGTTCTTC.

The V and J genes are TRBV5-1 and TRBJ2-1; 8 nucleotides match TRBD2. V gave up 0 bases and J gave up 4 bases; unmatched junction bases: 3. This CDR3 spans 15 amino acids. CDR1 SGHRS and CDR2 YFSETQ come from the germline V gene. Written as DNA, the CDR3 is TGCGCCAGCAGCTTGGGACTAGCGATTTACAATGAGCAGTTCTTC. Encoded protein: CASSLGLAIYNEQFF. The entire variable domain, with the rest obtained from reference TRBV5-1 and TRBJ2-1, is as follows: KAGVTQTPRYLIKTRGQQVTLSCSPISGHRSVSWYQQTPGQGLQFLFEYFSETQRNKGNFPGRFSGRQFSNSRSEMNVSTLELGDSALYLCASSLGLAIYNEQFFGPGTRLTVL.

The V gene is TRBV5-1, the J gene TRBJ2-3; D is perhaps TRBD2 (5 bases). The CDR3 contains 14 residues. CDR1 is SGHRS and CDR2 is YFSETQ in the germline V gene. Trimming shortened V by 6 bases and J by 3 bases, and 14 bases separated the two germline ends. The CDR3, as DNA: TGCGCCAGCAACCCCCTGGTAGCGACAGATACGCAGTATTTT. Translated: CASNPLVATDTQYF.

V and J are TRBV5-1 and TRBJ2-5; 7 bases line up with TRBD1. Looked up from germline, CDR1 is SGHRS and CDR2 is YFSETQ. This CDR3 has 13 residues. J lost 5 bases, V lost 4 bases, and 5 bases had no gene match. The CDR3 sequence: CASSRGQRETQYF. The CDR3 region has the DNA TGCGCCAGCAGCAGGGGACAGCGGGAGACCCAGTACTTC. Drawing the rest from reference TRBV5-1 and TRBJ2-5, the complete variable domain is KAGVTQTPRYLIKTRGQQVTLSCSPISGHRSVSWYQQTPGQGLQFLFEYFSETQRNKGNFPGRFSGRQFSNSRSEMNVSTLELGDSALYLCASSRGQRETQYFGPGTRLLVL.

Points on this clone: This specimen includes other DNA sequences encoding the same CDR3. CDR3 region: CASSPSGGNQPQHF. The CDR3 DNA follows: TGTGCCAGCTCACCATCTGGGGGCAATCAGCCCCAGCATTTT. The gene calls are TRBV18 and TRBJ1-5; D is unresolved. Trimming took off 2 bases at V and 2 bases at J, with 7 bases between the two ends. CDR1 is KGHSH, CDR2 LQKENI, per germline. This CDR3 has 14 residues.

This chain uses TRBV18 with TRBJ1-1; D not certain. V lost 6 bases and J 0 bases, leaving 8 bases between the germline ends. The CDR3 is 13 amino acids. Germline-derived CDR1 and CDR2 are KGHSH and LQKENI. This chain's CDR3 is CASSGGVNTEAFF. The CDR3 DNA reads TGTGCCAGCTCGGGTGGGGTGAACACTGAAGCTTTCTTT. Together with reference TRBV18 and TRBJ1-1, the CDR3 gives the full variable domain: NAGVMQNPRHLVRRRGQEARLRCSPMKGHSHVYWYRQLPEEGLKFMVYLQKENIIDESGMPKERFSAEFPKEGPSILRIQQVVRGDSAAYFCASSGGVNTEAFFGQGTRLTVV.

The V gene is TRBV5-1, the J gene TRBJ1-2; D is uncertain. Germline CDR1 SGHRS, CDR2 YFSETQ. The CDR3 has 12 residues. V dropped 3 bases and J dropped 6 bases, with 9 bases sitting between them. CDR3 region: CASSSGNHGYTF. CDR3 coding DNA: TGCGCCAGCAGCTCCGGAAACCATGGCTACACCTTC.